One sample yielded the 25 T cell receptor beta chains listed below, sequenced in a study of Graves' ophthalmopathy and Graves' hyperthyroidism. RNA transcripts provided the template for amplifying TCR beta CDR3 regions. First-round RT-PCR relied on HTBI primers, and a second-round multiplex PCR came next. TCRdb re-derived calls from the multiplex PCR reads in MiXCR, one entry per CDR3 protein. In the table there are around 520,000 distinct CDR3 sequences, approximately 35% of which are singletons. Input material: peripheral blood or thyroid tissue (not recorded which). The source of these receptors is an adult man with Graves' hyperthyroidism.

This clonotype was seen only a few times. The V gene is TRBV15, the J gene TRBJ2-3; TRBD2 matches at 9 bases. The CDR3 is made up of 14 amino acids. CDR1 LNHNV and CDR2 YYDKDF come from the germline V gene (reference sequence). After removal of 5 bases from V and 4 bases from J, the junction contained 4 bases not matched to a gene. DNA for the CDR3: TGTGCCACCAGCGGGACTAGCCTCCCAGATACGCAGTATTTT. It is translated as CATSGTSLPDTQYF.

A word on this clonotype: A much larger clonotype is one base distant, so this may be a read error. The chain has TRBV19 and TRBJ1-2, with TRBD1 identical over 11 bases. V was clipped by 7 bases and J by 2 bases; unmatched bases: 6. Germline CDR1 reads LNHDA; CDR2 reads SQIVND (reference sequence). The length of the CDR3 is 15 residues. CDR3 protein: CASTRTGGPNYGYTF. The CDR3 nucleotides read TGTGCCAGTACCCGGACAGGGGGCCCAAACTATGGCTACACCTTC.

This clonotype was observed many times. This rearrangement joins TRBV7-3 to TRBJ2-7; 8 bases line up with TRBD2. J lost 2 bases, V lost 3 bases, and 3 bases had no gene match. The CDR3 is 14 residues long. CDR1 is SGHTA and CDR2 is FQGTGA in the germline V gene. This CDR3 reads CASSFSGGAYEQYF. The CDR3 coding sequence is TGTGCCAGCAGCTTTTCCGGGGGGGCCTACGAGCAGTACTTC.

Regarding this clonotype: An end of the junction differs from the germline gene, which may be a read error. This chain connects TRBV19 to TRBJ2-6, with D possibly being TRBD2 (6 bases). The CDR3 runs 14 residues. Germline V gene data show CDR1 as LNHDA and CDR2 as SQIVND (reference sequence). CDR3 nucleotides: TGTGCCAGTGGGGGGAATACTGGGGGCAACGTCCTGACTTTC. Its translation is CASGGNTGGNVLTF.

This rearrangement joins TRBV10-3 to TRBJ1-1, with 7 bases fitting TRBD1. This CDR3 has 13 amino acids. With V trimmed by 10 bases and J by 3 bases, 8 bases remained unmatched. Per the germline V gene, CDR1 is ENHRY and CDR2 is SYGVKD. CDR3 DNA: TGTGCCAGCGGAGAACAGGGGTACACTGAAGCTTTCTTT. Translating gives CASGEQGYTEAFF.

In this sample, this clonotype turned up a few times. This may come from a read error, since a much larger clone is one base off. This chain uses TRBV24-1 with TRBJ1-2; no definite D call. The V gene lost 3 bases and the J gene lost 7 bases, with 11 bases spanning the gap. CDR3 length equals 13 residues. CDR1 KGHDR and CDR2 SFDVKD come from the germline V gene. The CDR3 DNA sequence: TGTGCCACCAGTGATCTTGACGGTTTTGGCTACACCTTC. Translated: CATSDLDGFGYTF.

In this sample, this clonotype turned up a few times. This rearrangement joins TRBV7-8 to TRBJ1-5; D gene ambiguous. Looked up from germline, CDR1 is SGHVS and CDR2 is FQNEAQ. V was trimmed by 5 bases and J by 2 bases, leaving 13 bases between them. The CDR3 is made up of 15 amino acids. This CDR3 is CASSPGVLRNQPQHF. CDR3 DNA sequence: TGTGCCAGCAGCCCCGGGGTTCTTCGCAATCAGCCCCAGCATTTT.

The CDR3 region is CASSLGQIGNTGELFF. The CDR3 DNA reads TGTGCCAGCAGCTTAGGGCAGATCGGGAACACCGGGGAGCTGTTTTTT. This chain links TRBV7-3 with TRBJ2-2; D is uncertain. V was shortened by 2 bases and J by 1 base, with 11 bases between the two germline ends. The CDR3 contains 16 residues. Germline CDR1 is SGHTA and CDR2 is FQGTGA. The whole variable domain, remainder taken from reference TRBV7-3 and TRBJ2-2, is GAGVSQTPSNKVTEKGKYVELRCDPISGHTALYWYRQSLGQGPEFLIYFQGTGAADDSGLPNDRFFAVRPEGSVSTLKIQRTERGDSAVYLCASSLGQIGNTGELFFGEGSRLTVL.

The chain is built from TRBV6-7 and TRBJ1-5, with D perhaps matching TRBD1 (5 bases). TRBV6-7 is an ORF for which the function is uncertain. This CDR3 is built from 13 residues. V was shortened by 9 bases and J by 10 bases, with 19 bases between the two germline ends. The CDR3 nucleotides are TGTGCCAGGGGACCGATCTCCTTATTTCCCCAGCATTTT. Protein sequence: CARGPISLFPQHF.

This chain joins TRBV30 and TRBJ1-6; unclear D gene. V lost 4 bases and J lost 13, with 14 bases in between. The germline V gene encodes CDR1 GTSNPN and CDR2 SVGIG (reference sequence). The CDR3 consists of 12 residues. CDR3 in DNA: TGTGCCTGGACCCAGGACGGGAGGCCCCTCCACTTT. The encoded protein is CAWTQDGRPLHF.

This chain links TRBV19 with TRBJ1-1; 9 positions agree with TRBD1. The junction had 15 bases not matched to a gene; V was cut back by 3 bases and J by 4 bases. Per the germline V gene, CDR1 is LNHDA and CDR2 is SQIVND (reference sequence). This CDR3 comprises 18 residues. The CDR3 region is CASSIAGPRQGVSTEAFF. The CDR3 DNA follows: TGTGCCAGTAGTATTGCGGGGCCCCGACAGGGGGTGAGCACTGAAGCTTTCTTT.

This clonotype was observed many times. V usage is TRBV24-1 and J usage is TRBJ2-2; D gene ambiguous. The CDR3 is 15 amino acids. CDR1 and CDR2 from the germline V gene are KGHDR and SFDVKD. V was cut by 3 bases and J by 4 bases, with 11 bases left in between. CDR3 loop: CATSDHRHGTGELFF. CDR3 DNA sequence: TGTGCCACCAGTGATCACCGACATGGCACCGGGGAGCTGTTTTTT.

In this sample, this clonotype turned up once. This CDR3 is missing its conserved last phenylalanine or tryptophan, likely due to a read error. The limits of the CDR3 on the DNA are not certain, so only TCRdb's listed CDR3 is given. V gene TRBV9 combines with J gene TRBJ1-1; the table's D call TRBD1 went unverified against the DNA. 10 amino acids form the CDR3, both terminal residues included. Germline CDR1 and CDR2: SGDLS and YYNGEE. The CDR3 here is CASSVSGGDN.

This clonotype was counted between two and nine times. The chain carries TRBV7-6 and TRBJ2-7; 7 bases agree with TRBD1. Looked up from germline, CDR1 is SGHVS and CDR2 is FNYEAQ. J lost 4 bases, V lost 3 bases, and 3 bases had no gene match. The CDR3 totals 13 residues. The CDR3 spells CASSFTGDYEQYF. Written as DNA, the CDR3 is TGTGCCAGCAGCTTTACAGGGGATTACGAGCAGTACTTC.

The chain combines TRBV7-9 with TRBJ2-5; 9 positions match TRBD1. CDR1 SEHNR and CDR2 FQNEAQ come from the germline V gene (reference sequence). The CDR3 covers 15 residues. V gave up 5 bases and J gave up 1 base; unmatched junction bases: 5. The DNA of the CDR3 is TGTGCCAGCAGCCCCGGGACAGGGACCCAAGAGACCCAGTACTTC. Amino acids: CASSPGTGTQETQYF.

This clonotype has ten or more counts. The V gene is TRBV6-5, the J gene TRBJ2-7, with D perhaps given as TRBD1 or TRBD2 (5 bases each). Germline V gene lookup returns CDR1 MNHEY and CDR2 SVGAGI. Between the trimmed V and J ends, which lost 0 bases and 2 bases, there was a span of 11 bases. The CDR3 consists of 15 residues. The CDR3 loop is CASSYSGTEAYEQYF. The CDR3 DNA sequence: TGTGCCAGCAGTTACTCCGGGACGGAAGCCTACGAGCAGTACTTC.

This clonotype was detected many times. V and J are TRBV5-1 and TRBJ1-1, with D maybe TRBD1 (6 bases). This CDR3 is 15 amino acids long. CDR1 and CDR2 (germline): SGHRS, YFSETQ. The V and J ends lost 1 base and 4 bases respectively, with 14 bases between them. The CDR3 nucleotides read TGCGCCAGCAGCTTGTCGGGGGGCCAGGGCACTGAAGCTTTCTTT. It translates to CASSLSGGQGTEAFF.

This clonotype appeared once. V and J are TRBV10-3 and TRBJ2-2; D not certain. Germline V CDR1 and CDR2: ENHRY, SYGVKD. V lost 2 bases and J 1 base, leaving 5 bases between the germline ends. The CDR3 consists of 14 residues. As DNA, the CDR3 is TGTGCCATCAGTGAGCCGGAGAACACCGGGGAGCTGTTTTTT. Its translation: CAISEPENTGELFF.

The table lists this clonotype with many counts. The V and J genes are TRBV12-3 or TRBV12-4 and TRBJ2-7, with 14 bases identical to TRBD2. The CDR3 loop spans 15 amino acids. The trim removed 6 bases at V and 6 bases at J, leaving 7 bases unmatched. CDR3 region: CASSRGTSGRFEQYF. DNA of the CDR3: TGTGCCAGCAGCCGGGGGACTAGCGGGAGATTCGAGCAGTACTTC.

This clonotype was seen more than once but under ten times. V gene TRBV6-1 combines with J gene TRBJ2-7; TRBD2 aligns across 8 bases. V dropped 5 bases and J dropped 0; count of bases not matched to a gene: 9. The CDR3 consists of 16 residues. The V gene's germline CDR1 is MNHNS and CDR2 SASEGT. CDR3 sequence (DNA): TGTGCCAGCAGTTACTCCACTGCGGGGGGCTCCTACGAGCAGTACTTC. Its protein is CASSYSTAGGSYEQYF.

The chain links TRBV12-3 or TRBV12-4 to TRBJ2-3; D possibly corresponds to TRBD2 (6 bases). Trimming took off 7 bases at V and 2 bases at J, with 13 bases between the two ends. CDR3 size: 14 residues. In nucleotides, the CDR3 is TGTGCCAGCAACCTGGGACTCCACACAGATACGCAGTATTTT. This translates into CASNLGLHTDTQYF.

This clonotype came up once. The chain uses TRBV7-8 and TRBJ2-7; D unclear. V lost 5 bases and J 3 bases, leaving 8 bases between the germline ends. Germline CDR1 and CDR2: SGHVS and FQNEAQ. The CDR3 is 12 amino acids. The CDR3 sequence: CASSPAVYEQYF. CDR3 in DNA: TGTGCCAGCAGCCCAGCCGTCTACGAGCAGTACTTC.

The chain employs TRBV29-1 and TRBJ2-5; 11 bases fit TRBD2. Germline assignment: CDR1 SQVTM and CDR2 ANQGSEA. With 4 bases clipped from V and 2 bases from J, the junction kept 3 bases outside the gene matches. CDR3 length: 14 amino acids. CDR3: CSVAVAGGQETQYF. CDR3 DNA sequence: TGCAGCGTTGCGGTAGCGGGGGGGCAAGAGACCCAGTACTTC. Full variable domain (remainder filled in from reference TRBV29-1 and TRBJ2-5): SAVISQKPSRDICQRGTSLTIQCQVDSQVTMMFWYRQQPGQSLTLIATANQGSEATYESGFVIDKFPISRPNLTFSTLTVSNMSPEDSSIYLCSVAVAGGQETQYFGPGTRLLVL.

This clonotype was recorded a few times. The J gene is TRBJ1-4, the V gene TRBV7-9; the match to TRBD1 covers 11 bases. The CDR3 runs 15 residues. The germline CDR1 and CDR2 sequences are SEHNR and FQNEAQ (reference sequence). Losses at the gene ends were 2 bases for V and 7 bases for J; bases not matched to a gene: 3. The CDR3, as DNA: TGTGCCAGCAGCTTAATGGGGACAGGGGGTGAAAAACTGTTTTTT. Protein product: CASSLMGTGGEKLFF. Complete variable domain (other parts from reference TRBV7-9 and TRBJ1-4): DTGVSQNPRHKITKRGQNVTFRCDPISEHNRLYWYRQTLGQGPEFLTYFQNEAQLEKSRLLSDRFSAERPKGSFSTLEIQRTEQGDSAMYLCASSLMGTGGEKLFFGSGTQLSVL.

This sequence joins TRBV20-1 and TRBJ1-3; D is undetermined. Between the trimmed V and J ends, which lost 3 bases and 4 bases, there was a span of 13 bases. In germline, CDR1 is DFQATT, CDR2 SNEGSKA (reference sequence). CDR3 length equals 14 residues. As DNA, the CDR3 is TGCAGTGCTAGTAAAGGGAATTCGGGAAACACCATATATTTT. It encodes CSASKGNSGNTIYF.